The 8 T cell receptor beta chains below were found in one sample sequenced in a study of T-cell memory formation after mild COVID-19. TCRdb ran MiXCR on the 5' RACE reads and lists one entry per CDR3 protein. The sample shows roughly 510,000 distinct CDR3 sequences, around 15% of them seen only once. The sequenced material came from PBMCs or a T cell subset sorted from them (not recorded which). Every receptor here comes from an adult woman who had mild COVID-19 (a few samples of this study predate the infection). Cell type and time point are not known.

A few counts support this clonotype. The rearrangement joins TRBV6-1 to TRBJ1-2, with 11 bases fitting TRBD1. V shed 1 base, J shed 4 bases, and the junction held 2 bases outside the gene matches. CDR1 is MNHNS, CDR2 SASEGT, per germline. CDR3 size: 15 residues. DNA of the CDR3: TGTGCCAGCAGTGAAGAGGGACAGGGGGTCTATGGCTACACCTTC. Its protein is CASSEEGQGVYGYTF.

The CDR3 here is CASSQGLTNEKLFF. The CDR3 DNA is TGTGCCAGCAGCCAGGGCCTTACTAATGAAAAACTGTTTTTT. The rearrangement uses TRBV11-3 and TRBJ1-4, with D tentatively TRBD1 (5 bases). The germline CDR1 and CDR2 sequences are SGHNT and YENEEA. Trimming took 5 bases from V and 2 from J, leaving 9 bases between them. The CDR3 has 14 residues.

The V gene is TRBV7-2, the J gene TRBJ1-2; TRBD1 matches at 11 bases. This CDR3 contains 15 residues. Germline CDR1 SGHTA, CDR2 FQGNSA. V trimming: 5 bases; J trimming: 8 bases; junction bases outside the gene matches: 10. The CDR3: CASSTRDRGLKGYTF. The CDR3, as DNA: TGTGCCAGCAGCACTCGGGACAGGGGGTTGAAGGGCTACACCTTC.

V gene TRBV24-1 combines with J gene TRBJ2-3; maybe TRBD2 (5 bases). The V gene's germline CDR1 is KGHDR and CDR2 SFDVKD. V was trimmed by 5 bases and J by 8 bases, leaving 16 bases between them. This CDR3 is built from 14 residues. CDR3 in amino acids: CATSASSLAATQYF. CDR3 DNA sequence: TGTGCCACCAGTGCTAGCTCTCTAGCTGCTACGCAGTATTTT.

This clonotype was seen more than once but under ten times. The chain uses TRBV9 and TRBJ2-1; 8 bases match TRBD2. This CDR3 contains 16 residues. Trimming cost V 2 bases and J 7 bases; bases outside gene matches: 11. CDR1 and CDR2 (germline): SGDLS, YYNGEE. CDR3 amino acids: CASSVRYSGMGNEQFF. The CDR3 DNA sequence: TGTGCCAGCAGCGTCCGATATAGCGGGATGGGAAATGAGCAGTTCTTC.

This clonotype was observed a handful of times. The rearrangement uses TRBV10-3 and TRBJ2-7; weak D call: TRBD1 (5 bases). The CDR3 extends over 17 amino acids. The germline V and J ends were trimmed by 0 bases and 2 bases, with 17 bases remaining between them. Germline V gene data show CDR1 as ENHRY and CDR2 as SYGVKD. The CDR3 coding sequence is TGTGCCATCAGTGAGTCGGGGCCCCTCTTAGGGACCTACGAGCAGTACTTC. Protein product: CAISESGPLLGTYEQYF.

The chain recombines TRBV12-3 or TRBV12-4 with TRBJ1-5; D may be TRBD1 (5 bases). V was cut by 7 bases and J by 3 bases, with 13 bases left in between. This CDR3 comprises 14 residues. The CDR3 sequence is CASNRQGDNQPQHF. CDR3 coding DNA: TGTGCCAGCAATCGCCAGGGAGACAATCAGCCCCAGCATTTT.

The chain combines TRBV5-6 with TRBJ2-5; 8 bases line up with TRBD1. The CDR3 runs to 16 residues. The V gene's germline CDR1 is SGHDT and CDR2 YYEEEE. J lost 5 bases, V lost 0 bases, and 9 bases had no gene match. As DNA, the CDR3 is TGTGCCAGCAGCTTGGAGAGGACAGGGATGCTGGAGACCCAGTACTTC. It yields the protein CASSLERTGMLETQYF.